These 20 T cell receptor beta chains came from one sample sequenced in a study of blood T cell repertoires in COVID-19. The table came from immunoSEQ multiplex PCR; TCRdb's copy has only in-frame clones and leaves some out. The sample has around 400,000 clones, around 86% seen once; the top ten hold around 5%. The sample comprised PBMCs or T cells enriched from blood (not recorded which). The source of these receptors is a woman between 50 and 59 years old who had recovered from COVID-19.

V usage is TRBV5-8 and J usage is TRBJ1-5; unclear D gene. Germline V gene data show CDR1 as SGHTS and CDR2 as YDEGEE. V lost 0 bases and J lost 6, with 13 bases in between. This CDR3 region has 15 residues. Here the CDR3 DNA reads TGTGCCAGCAGCTTGGGTAGATTTGGTGGTCAGCCCCAGCATTTT. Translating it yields CASSLGRFGGQPQHF.

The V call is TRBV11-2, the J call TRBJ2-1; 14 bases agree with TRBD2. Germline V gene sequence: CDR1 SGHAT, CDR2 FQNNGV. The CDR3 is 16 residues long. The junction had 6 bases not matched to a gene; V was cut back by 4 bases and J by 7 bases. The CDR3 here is CASSSRLAGGRNEQFF. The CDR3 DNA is TGTGCCAGCAGCTCGAGACTAGCGGGGGGGAGAAATGAGCAGTTCTTC.

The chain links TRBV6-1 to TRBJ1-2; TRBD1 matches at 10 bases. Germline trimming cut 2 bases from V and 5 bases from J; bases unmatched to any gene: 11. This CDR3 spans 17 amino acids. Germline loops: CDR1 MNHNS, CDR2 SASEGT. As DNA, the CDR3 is TGTGCCAGCAGTGAAACCCACCTCGGACAGGGGGAATATGGCTACACCTTC. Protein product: CASSETHLGQGEYGYTF.

Here the CDR3 reads CATSRDKGDSGNTIYF. CDR3 nucleotide sequence: TGTGCCACCAGCAGAGATAAAGGGGACTCTGGAAACACCATATATTTT. The chain combines TRBV15 with TRBJ1-3, with D possibly matching TRBD1 (5 bases). This CDR3 spans 16 amino acids. The ends were cut back, 0 bases at V and 0 bases at J, with 9 bases in the middle. Germline CDR1 is LNHNV and CDR2 is YYDKDF (reference sequence).

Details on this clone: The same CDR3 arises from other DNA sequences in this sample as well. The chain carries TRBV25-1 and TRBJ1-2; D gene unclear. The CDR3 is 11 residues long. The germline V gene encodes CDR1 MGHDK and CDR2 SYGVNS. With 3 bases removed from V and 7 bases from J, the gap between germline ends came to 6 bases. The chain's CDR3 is CASSEASGYTF. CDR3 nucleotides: TGTGCCAGCAGTGAGGCATCTGGCTACACCTTC.

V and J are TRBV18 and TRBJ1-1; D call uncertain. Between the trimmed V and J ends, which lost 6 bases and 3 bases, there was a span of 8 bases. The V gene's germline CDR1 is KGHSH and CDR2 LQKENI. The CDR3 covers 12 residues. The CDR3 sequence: CASSFGDTEAFF. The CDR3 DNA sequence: TGTGCCAGCTCTTTCGGGGACACTGAAGCTTTCTTT.

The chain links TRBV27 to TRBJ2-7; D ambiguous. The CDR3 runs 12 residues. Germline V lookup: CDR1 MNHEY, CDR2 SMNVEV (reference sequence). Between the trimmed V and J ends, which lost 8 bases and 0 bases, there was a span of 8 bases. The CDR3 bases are TGTGCCAGCGGGCTTTACTCCTACGAGCAGTACTTC. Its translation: CASGLYSYEQYF.

The CDR3 DNA sequence: TGTGCCAGCAGTGAAGGGACAGGGGGGCCCCGGTTGAAGGAGTACTTC. It translates to CASSEGTGGPRLKEYF. The chain uses TRBV6-1 and TRBJ2-7, with 10 positions matching TRBD1. Germline V gives CDR1 MNHNS, CDR2 SASEGT. There are 16 residues in the CDR3. Trimming took 1 base from V and 11 from J; bases not matched to a gene: 14.

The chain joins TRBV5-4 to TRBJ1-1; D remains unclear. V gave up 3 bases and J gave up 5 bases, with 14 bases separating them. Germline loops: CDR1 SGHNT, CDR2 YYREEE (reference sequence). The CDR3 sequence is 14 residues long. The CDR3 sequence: CASSYPDGVTEAFF. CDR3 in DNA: TGTGCCAGCAGCTACCCTGACGGGGTAACTGAAGCTTTCTTT.

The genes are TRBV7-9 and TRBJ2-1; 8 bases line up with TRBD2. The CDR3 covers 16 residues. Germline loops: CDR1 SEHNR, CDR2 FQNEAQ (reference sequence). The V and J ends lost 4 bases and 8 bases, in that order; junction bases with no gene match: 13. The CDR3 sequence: CASSSMGLGDLDEQFF. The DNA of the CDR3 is TGTGCCAGCAGCTCAATGGGACTAGGGGATTTGGATGAGCAGTTCTTC.

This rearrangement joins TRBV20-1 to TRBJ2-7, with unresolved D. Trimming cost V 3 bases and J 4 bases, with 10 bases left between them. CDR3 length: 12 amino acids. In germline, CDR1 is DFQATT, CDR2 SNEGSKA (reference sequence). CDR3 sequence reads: CSASLLDYEQYF. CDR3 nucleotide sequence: TGCAGTGCTAGTTTACTTGATTACGAGCAGTACTTC.

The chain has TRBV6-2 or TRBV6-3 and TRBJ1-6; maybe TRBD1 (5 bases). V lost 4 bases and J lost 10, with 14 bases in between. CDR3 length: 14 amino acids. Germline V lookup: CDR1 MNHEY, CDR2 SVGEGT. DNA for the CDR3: TGTGCCAGCAGTTTTGTTTCCCAGGGCTCACCCCTCCACTTT. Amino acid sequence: CASSFVSQGSPLHF.

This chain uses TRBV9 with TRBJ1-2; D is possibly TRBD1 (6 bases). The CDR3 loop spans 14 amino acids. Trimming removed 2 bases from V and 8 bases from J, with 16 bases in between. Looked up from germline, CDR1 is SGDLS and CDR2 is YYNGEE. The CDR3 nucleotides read TGTGCCAGCAGCGTTTCCTTGGGGGCGCGGGGCTACACCTTC. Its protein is CASSVSLGARGYTF.

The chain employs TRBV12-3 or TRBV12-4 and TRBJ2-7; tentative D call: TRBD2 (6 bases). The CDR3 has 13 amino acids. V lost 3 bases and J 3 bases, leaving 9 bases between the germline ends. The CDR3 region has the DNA TGTGCCAGCAGTTTCCACGGGGGCTACGAGCAGTACTTC. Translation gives CASSFHGGYEQYF.

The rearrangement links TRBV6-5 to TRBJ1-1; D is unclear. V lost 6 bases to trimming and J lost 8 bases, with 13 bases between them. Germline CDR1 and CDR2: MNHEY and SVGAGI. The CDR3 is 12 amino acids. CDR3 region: CASSSRRREAFF. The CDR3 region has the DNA TGTGCCAGCAGCTCTCGAAGGAGGGAAGCTTTCTTT.

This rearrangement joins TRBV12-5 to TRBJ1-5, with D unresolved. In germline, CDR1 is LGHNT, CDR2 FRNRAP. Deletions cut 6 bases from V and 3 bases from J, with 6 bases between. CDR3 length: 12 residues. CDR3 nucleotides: TGTGCTAGTGGGACTCACAATCAGCCCCAGCATTTT. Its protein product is CASGTHNQPQHF.

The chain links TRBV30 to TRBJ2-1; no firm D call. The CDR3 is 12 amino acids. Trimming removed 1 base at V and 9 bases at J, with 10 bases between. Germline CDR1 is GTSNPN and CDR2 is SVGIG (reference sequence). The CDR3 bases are TGTGCCTGGAGTGGTTATTCGGGTGAGCAGTTCTTC. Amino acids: CAWSGYSGEQFF.

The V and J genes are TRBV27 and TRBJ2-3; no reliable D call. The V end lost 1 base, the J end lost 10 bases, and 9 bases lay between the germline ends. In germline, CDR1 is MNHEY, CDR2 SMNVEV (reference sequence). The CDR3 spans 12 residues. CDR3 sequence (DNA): TGTGCCAGCAGTTTATTGGGCGAGCCGCAGTATTTT. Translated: CASSLLGEPQYF.

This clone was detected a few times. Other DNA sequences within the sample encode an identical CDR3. In DNA form, the CDR3 reads TGTGCCAGCAGCAGTCCCGGGGACTATGGCTACACCTTC. This codes for CASSSPGDYGYTF. This sequence joins TRBV12-3 or TRBV12-4 and TRBJ1-2; unclear D gene. With 6 bases removed from V and 3 bases from J, the gap between germline ends came to 11 bases. This CDR3 is 13 amino acids long.

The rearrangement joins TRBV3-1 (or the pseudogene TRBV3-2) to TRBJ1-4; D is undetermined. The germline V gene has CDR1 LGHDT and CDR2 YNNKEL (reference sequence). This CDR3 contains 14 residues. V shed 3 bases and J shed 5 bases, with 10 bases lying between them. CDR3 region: CASSQTGLNEKLFF. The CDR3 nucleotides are TGTGCCAGCAGCCAGACCGGGTTGAATGAAAAACTGTTTTTT.